This T cell receptor (beta chain) was observed in a study of OX40 agonist ivuxolimab in advanced cancers. For context, the study as a whole: Ivuxolimab, which targeted the costimulatory receptor OX40 (CD134), was an agonistic, fully human IgG2 monoclonal antibody. Of the approximately 50 dose-escalation patients, hepatocellular carcinoma was present in about 20, melanoma in roughly 15, renal cell carcinoma in 9 and head and neck cancer in 9. In the dose-escalation cohort, approximately 82% of patients were male, and the mean age was 60 years with a range of roughly 20 to 80. The paper reports the monotherapy dose-escalation portion (N = 52 patients) of the phase I ivuxolimab trial. Prior anti-PD-1, anti-PD-L1 or anti-CTLA-4 therapy was permitted, and checkpoint inhibitors had been received by under 50% of dose-escalation patients. The point of sequencing TCRbeta in the periphery was to test whether ivuxolimab changed TCR sequence diversity and drove clonal T-cell expansion. Partial responses were achieved by three dose-escalation patients, of whom one had hepatocellular carcinoma and two had cutaneous melanoma. Intravenous ivuxolimab was administered to patients every 2 weeks at six dose levels: 0.01, 0.1, 0.3, 1.5, 3 and 10 mg/kg.

According to the germline V gene, CDR1 reads MGHDK and CDR2 reads SYGVNS. From its cysteine to its phenylalanine, the CDR3 spans 14 amino acids. Of all the DNA, just the CDR3 is kept, 42 bases in frame from base 1. The junction shows trimming of 3 bases on V and 8 bases on J, plus 13 bases between the germline ends. Comments on this clone: Its antigen is currently not known. No base-level quality is on record; no much larger clone is a single base apart.

Findings and caveats that apply to the study as a whole: The antigen specificity of the clonally expanded peripheral T cells was not determined. After ivuxolimab, CD8+ T cells had more expanded clones than CD4+ T cells on average. Low levels of normalized T-cell clonal expansion were also seen in some nonresponding patients. At doses of 0.1 to 3.0 mg/kg, clonal expansion of both CD4+ and CD8+ blood T cells was observed from baseline to week 6. Partial responders in the 0.1-3.0 mg/kg groups had among the lowest normalized peripheral clonal expansion, especially among CD8+ T cells.

Genomic DNA was extracted from sorted cells for sequencing of the TCRbeta CDR3 region. The immunoSEQ Assay was used to sequence the TCRbeta CDR3 regions. In its TCRdb copy, this immuneACCESS table keeps in-frame sequences only and misses some clones. Where compared with another copy, unresolved V genes explain less than half of these, and the others have no known cause. The sample table lists about 77,000 clones, 85% to 90% of them with a count of one. The ten largest clones capture more than 2.5% of the sample. Patients with autoimmune disease history or receiving systemic immunosuppression were excluded from the trial. Peripheral blood for TCR sequencing was collected from all dose cohorts at baseline, on cycle 4 day 1, and on cycle 7 day 1. Samples came from an open-label, multicenter, first-in-human phase I dose-escalation trial of ivuxolimab. Adults with locally advanced or metastatic head and neck squamous cell, hepatocellular, melanoma or renal cell carcinoma were enrolled in the trial. Before TCR sequencing, CD4+ T cells and CD8+ T cells were sorted from peripheral blood as separate populations.

This TCR was recovered from an adult with an advanced solid tumor such as melanoma, head and neck, liver or kidney cancer. The sample in question was CD4+ or CD8+ T cells sorted from blood, obtained in a trial of the OX40 agonist ivuxolimab. In this chain, TRBV25-1 is recombined with TRBJ2-2; possibly the D gene is TRBD2, per 6 matching bases. The nucleotide sequence is TGTGCCAGCAGTGACCCCCCCGGAGGGGGGGAGCTGTTTTTT. Translated, this is CASSDPPGGGELFF.